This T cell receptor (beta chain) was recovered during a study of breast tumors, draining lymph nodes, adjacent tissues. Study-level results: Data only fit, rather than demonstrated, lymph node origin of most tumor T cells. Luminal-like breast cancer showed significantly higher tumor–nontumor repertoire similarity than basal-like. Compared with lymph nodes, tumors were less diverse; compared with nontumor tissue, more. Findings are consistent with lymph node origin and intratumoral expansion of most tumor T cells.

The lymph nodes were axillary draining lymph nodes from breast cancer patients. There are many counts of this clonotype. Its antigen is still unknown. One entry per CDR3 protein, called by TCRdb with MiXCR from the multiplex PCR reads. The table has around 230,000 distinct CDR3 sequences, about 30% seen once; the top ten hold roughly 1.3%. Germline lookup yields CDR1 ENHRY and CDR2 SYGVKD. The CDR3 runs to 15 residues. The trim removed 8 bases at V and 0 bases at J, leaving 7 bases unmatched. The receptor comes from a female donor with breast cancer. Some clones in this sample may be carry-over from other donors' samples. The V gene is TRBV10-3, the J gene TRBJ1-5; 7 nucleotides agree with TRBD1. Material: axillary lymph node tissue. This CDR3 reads CAISTGPYSNQPQHF. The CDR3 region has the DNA TGTGCCATCTCGACAGGGCCTTATAGCAATCAGCCCCAGCATTTT.